This T cell receptor beta chain was sequenced during a study of early T cells in non-severe SARS-CoV-2 infection (dated by TCRdb to the early 2020s). In the study overall: Because TCR sequencing was done on bulk RNA from unsorted whole blood, the alpha and beta chains could not be paired.

This clonotype turned up a few times. Its antigen target is currently unknown. The input lacks base qualities; no much larger clone sits a single base away. To prepare the library, 5' RACE was applied. The sample was run on a NextSeq 500. In the TCR library protocol, unique molecular identifiers were attached to individual cDNA molecules to correct for PCR bias and sequencing error. TCR alpha and beta chains were both sequenced, and the abundances of alpha and beta sequences in each sample were closely correlated with each other. The source study handled its data this way. V gene, J gene and CDR3 annotation of TCR sequences was performed with Decombinator V4. Expanded TCRs were defined as changing significantly between any two time points under a Poisson model with p below 0.0001. TCR abundances were normalised to the total number of TCRs sequenced per sample and were expressed as counts per million. VDJdb, accessed 1 November 2021, was searched for CMV, EBV and SARS-CoV-2 annotated TCRs, with TCRs annotated for multiple antigens excluded. In-frame beta chains were kept once TCRdb had trimmed the public reads at Q25 with fastp and called clones with MiXCR. Each record represents a unique CDR3 protein, reported with the most common genes and DNA among its rows. The V and J calls follow TCRdb's processing rather than the paper's. The sample table shows roughly 70,000 distinct CDR3 sequences, and roughly 13% are seen once. Of the sample, 7.5% to 9% falls within the top ten clones.

The study was a case-control design nested within a healthcare worker cohort in London, UK, with weekly nasopharyngeal swab PCR tests and blood sampling. Healthcare workers were enrolled in the week of the UK lockdown, from 23 to 31 March 2020, and were followed every week for up to about 16 weeks. Broader findings and caveats from the paper: VDJdb matching was skewed toward anti-spike CD8 responses, so virus-specific expansions were likely underestimated and private and CD4 specificities were missed.

The source of this sequence is an adult who was a healthcare worker with PCR-confirmed SARS-CoV-2 infection or an uninfected control (not recorded which). Sequenced sample: whole blood.

The CDR3 corresponds to CASSELADRITSPLHF. The nucleotides read TGTGCCAGCAGTGAACTAGCGGACAGGATTACTTCACCCCTCCACTTT. The chain links TRBV2 with TRBJ1-6; 7 bases in the middle match TRBD1. Via the germline V gene, CDR1 is SNHLY and CDR2 FYNNEI. Spanning cysteine to phenylalanine, the CDR3 consists of 16 amino acids. Only the CDR3 portion is preserved as DNA: 48 bases, with reading frame beginning at the first base. V trim: 2 bases; J trim: 9 bases; unmatched bases: 10.